Described below is a single T cell receptor beta chain sequence and its context. The sample belongs to a study of low-dose radiotherapy and immunotherapy resistance in tumors. Study in general: Radiation delivery to Cohort 1 consisted of 0.5 Gy per fraction every 2 weeks, summing to 6.5 Gy.

Gene-specific TRAV and TRBV primers were used for first-strand cDNA, covering alpha and beta chains. Amplification of TCRs used a constant-region primer and V-primer adapter for roughly 20 PCR cycles. Each CDR3 protein gets one entry after TCRdb re-called the reads with MiXCR. The sample has 11,000 or so distinct CDR3 sequences, around half seen once. The CDR3 totals 14 residues. From germline, CDR1 is MGHRA and CDR2 YSYEKL. V lost 1 base and J 2 bases, leaving 6 bases between the germline ends. V gene TRBV4-1 combines with J gene TRBJ2-4, with D hard to call. The clonotype comes from a human donor with advanced metastatic prostate, ovarian, gallbladder or colorectal cancer (not recorded which). This table probably holds off-target reads from a library built for another chain. The CDR3 spells CASSQVGTKNIQYF. The CDR3, as DNA: TGCGCCAGCAGCCAAGTGGGAACCAAAAACATTCAGTACTTC.